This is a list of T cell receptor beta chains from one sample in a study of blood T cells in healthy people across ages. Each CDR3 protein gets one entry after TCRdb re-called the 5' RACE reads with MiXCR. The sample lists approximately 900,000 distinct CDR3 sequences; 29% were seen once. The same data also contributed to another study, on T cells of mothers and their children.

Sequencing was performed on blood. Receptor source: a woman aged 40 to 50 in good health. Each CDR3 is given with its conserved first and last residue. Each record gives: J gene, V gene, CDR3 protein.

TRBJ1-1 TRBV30 CAWSLGVGPRGTEAFF
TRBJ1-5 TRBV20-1 CSAYRGGQGGQPQHF
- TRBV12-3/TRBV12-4 CASSAAGGQTQYF
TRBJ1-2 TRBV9 CASSAFGNYGYTF
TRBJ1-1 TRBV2 CASSEWQAEEAFF
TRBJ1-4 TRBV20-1 CSANRGTNEKLFF
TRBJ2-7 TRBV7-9 CASSLRPQGGKAQYF
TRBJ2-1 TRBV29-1 CSVSSGGDSYNEQFF
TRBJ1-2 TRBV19 CASSILDGYTF
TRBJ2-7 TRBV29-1 CSALDGGYEQYF
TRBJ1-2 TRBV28 CASSPLGAYYGYTF
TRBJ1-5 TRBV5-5 CANPRGSFNQPQHF
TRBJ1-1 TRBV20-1 CSATREEEAFF
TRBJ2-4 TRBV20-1 CSASDRDQYF
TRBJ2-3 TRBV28 CASSLAIRTDTQYF
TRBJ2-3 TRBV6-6 CASRLANRPGTDTQYF
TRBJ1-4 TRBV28 CASKFNEKLFF
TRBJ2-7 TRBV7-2 CASSLGPTSGGLYEQYF
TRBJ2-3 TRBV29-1 CSVAAGSTDTQYF
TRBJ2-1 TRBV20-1 CSIKTGGPDYNEQFF
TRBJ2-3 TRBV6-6 CASRQGTDTQYF
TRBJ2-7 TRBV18 CANSQGQGNEQYF
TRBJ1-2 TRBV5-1 CASSFGTGTNYGYTF